This T cell receptor beta chain was observed in a study of cytomegalovirus exposure and HLA in healthy donors. Study findings and constraints: First-cohort TCR clusters tended to co-occur in the 95 to 150 validation repertoires, a later analysis found. The study labeled around 160 TCR beta chains cytomegalovirus-associated. Most TCR sequences showed up rarely, but some public TCRs showed up in many donors. Reports showed the classifier diagnosing cytomegalovirus status with high specificity and sensitivity.

Germline V lookup: CDR1 SGDLS, CDR2 YYNGEE. The CDR3 has 15 residues. Trimming left V 4 bases short and J 0 bases short, with 11 bases between. Only in-frame clones appear in the TCRdb table, and some are missing; sequencing was by immunoSEQ multiplex PCR. The sample holds roughly 300,000 clones, roughly 90% seen once. Comment on this clone: The antigen is unknown.

This TCR came from a woman younger than 30 in good health and CMV-seronegative. The source material was PBMCs. The chain recombines TRBV9 with TRBJ2-1, with D possibly TRBD2 on 5 matching bases. CDR3 protein: CASSPRVSSYNEQFF. The CDR3 DNA follows: TGTGCCAGCAGCCCGAGGGTTAGCTCCTACAATGAGCAGTTCTTC.